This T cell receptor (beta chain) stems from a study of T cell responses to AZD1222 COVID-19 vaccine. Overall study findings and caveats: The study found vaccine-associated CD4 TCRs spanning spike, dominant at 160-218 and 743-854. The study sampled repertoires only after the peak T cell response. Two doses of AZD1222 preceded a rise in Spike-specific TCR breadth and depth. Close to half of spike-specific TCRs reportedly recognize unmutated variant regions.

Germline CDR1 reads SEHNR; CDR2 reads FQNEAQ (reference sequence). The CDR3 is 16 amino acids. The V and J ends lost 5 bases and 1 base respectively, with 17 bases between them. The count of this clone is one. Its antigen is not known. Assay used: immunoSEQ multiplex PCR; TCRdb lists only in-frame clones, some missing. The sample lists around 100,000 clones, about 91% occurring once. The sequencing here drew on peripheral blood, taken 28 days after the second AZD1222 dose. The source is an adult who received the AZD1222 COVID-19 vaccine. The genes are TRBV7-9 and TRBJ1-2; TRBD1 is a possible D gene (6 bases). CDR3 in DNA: TGTGCCAGCAGCGCCCCACTGACAGGTTGTAACTATGGCTACACCTTC. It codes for CASSAPLTGCNYGYTF.